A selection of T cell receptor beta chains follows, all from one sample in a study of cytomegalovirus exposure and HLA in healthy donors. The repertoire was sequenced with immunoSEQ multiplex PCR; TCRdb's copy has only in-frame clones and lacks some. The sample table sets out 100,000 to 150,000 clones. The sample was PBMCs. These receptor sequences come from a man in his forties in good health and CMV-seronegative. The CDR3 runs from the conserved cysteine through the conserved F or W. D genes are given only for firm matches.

CDR3 DNA: TGTGCCATCAGTGAGTCAGGGACTAGCGGGGGGTACTCCTACGAGCAGTACTTC; CDR3 protein: CAISESGTSGGYSYEQYF; V gene: TRBV10-3; J gene: TRBJ2-7; D gene: TRBD2
CDR3 DNA: TGTGCCAGCAGCCCAGGGGGCGTGACAGAACTGTTTTTT; CDR3 protein: CASSPGGVTELFF; V gene: TRBV9; J gene: TRBJ1-4; D gene: TRBD1
CDR3 DNA: TGTGCCAGCAGCTTAGTGCACAGGGGTCGGGGCTACACCTTC; CDR3 protein: CASSLVHRGRGYTF; V gene: TRBV7-8; J gene: TRBJ1-2; D gene: TRBD1
CDR3 DNA: TGTGCCAGCACTCCTTCGAACACTGAAGCTTTCTTT; CDR3 protein: CASTPSNTEAFF; V gene: TRBV11-3; J gene: TRBJ1-1; D gene: .
CDR3 DNA: TGTGCCAGCCGACTTCGGGGTGGCTCCTACGAGCAGTACTTC; CDR3 protein: CASRLRGGSYEQYF; V gene: TRBV5-8; J gene: TRBJ2-7; D gene: .
CDR3 DNA: TGTGCCAGCAGCGCCCGTACTAGCGGGGACACCGGGGAGCTGTTTTTT; CDR3 protein: CASSARTSGDTGELFF; V gene: TRBV7-9; J gene: TRBJ2-2; D gene: TRBD2
CDR3 DNA: TGTGCCAGCAGTTTTCACGGCGGGACCCAGTACTTC; CDR3 protein: CASSFHGGTQYF; V gene: TRBV27; J gene: TRBJ2-5; D gene: .
CDR3 DNA: TGTGCCAGCAGTTTACGAGCTAGCGGGGCCTACGAGCAGTACTTC; CDR3 protein: CASSLRASGAYEQYF; V gene: TRBV27; J gene: TRBJ2-7; D gene: TRBD2
CDR3 DNA: TGTGCCAGCAGCTCCGGTCCCGGGGGTATTGACTATGGCTACACCTTC; CDR3 protein: CASSSGPGGIDYGYTF; V gene: TRBV7-2; J gene: TRBJ1-2; D gene: .
CDR3 DNA: TGTGCCAGCAGCGTAGTCGCTAGCGGGAGGGCTGACTCCTACAATGAGCAGTTCTTC; CDR3 protein: CASSVVASGRADSYNEQFF; V gene: TRBV9; J gene: TRBJ2-1; D gene: TRBD2
CDR3 DNA: TGTGCCAGCAGTTACTCGGACAGGGCAACCTACGAGCAGTACTTC; CDR3 protein: CASSYSDRATYEQYF; V gene: TRBV6-5; J gene: TRBJ2-7; D gene: TRBD1
CDR3 DNA: TGCAGTGCTAGCGGCCAAGAGACCCAGTACTTC; CDR3 protein: CSASGQETQYF; V gene: TRBV20-1; J gene: TRBJ2-5; D gene: .
CDR3 DNA: TGTGCCAGCAGCTTTCGGGGGACCGCAACTAATGAAAAACTGTTTTTT; CDR3 protein: CASSFRGTATNEKLFF; V gene: TRBV11-2; J gene: TRBJ1-4; D gene: .
CDR3 DNA: TGTGCCAGCAGGGGGACTAGCGGATACACCGGGGAGCTGTTTTTT; CDR3 protein: CASRGTSGYTGELFF; V gene: TRBV9; J gene: TRBJ2-2; D gene: TRBD2
CDR3 DNA: TGTGCCAGCAGCTACCGGAGACAGGGGGCTTACACCATATATTTT; CDR3 protein: CASSYRRQGAYTIYF; V gene: TRBV27; J gene: TRBJ1-3; D gene: TRBD1
CDR3 DNA: TGTGCCACCAGACTAAGCGGGTCTTCGGGATACAATGAGCAGTTCTTC; CDR3 protein: CATRLSGSSGYNEQFF; V gene: TRBV2; J gene: TRBJ2-1; D gene: .
CDR3 DNA: TGTGCCAGCAGTGATCCGGCGTCACAGGGGAATGATGGCCGCGAGCAGTACTTC; CDR3 protein: CASSDPASQGNDGREQYF; V gene: TRBV25-1; J gene: TRBJ2-7; D gene: TRBD1
CDR3 DNA: TGTGCCAGCAGCATCCGAACCGGGACTAGCGTCCATGAGCAGTTCTTC; CDR3 protein: CASSIRTGTSVHEQFF; V gene: TRBV11-3; J gene: TRBJ2-1; D gene: TRBD2
CDR3 DNA: TGTGCCAGCAGCCAGTGGACTAGCGACGAGCAGTACTTC; CDR3 protein: CASSQWTSDEQYF; V gene: TRBV4-2; J gene: TRBJ2-7; D gene: TRBD2
CDR3 DNA: TGTGCCAGCAGTCCGAGGGGGGACGTAGCGGGGAGCAATGAGCAGTTCTTC; CDR3 protein: CASSPRGDVAGSNEQFF; V gene: TRBV16; J gene: TRBJ2-1; D gene: TRBD2
CDR3 DNA: TGTGCCAGCAGTTTCGGGGACAGGAACTATGGCTACACCTTC; CDR3 protein: CASSFGDRNYGYTF; V gene: TRBV27; J gene: TRBJ1-2; D gene: TRBD1
CDR3 DNA: TGTGCCAGCAGCTTAGTTGGAAGGGGGACAGGGTCCAACGAGCAGTACTTC; CDR3 protein: CASSLVGRGTGSNEQYF; V gene: TRBV7-6; J gene: TRBJ2-7; D gene: TRBD1
CDR3 DNA: TGTGCCATCAGTTCCGGGGTGGGGGGATACGAGCAGTACTTC; CDR3 protein: CAISSGVGGYEQYF; V gene: TRBV10-3; J gene: TRBJ2-7; D gene: .
CDR3 DNA: TGTGCCAGCAGTGACTCGGGGACTAGCGGCACAGATACGCAGTATTTT; CDR3 protein: CASSDSGTSGTDTQYF; V gene: TRBV6-4; J gene: TRBJ2-3; D gene: TRBD2